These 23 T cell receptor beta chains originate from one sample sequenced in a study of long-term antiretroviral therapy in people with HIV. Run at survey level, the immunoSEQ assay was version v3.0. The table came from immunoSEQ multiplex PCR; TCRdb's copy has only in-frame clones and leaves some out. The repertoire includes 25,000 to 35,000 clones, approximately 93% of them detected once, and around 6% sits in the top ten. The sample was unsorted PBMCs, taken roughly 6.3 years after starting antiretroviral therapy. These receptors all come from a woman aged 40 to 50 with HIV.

The CDR3 nucleotides read TGTGCCAGCAGCCACTACAGGGGGCGCGACTATGGCTACACCTTC. Its translation is CASSHYRGRDYGYTF. The chain employs TRBV6-6 and TRBJ1-2, with TRBD1 matching over 9 bases. The CDR3 consists of 15 residues. The germline CDR1 and CDR2 sequences are MNHNY and SVGAGI (reference sequence). V shed 6 bases, J shed 3 bases, and the junction held 8 bases outside the gene matches.

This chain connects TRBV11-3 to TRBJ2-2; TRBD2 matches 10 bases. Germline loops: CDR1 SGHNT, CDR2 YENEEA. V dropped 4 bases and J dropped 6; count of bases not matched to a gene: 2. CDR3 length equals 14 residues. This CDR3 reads CASSSSGGAGELFF. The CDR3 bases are TGTGCCAGCAGCTCGAGCGGGGGGGCCGGGGAGCTGTTTTTT.

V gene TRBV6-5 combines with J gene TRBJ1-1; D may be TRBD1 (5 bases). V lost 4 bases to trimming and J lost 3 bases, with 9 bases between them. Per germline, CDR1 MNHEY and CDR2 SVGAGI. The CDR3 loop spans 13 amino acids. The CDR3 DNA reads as TGTGCCAGCAGTTTAATACAGGACACTGAAGCTTTCTTT. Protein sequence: CASSLIQDTEAFF.

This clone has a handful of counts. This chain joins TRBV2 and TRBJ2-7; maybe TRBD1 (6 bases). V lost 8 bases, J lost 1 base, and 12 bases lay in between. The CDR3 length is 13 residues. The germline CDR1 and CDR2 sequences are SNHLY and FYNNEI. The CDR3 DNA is TGTGCCAGCTACCGGGACATTTCCTACGAGCAGTACTTC. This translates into CASYRDISYEQYF.

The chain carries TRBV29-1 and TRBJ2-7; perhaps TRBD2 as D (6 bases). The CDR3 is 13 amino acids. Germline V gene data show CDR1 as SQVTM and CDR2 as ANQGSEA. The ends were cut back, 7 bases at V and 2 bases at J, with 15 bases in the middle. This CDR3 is CSARRDGTYEQYF. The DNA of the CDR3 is TGCAGCGCCCGGCGGGACGGAACCTACGAGCAGTACTTC.

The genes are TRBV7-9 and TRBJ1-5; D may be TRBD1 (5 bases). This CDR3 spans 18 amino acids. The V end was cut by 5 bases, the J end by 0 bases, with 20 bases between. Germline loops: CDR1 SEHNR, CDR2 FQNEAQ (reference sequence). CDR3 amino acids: CASSGGRGVGSSNQPQHF. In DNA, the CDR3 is TGTGCCAGCAGCGGCGGCCGGGGGGTAGGGAGTAGCAATCAGCCCCAGCATTTT.

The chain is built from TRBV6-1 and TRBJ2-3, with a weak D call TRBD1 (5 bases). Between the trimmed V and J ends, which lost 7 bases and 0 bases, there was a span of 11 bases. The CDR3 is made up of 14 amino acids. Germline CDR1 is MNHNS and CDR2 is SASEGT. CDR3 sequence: CASNWTPSTDTQYF. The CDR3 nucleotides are TGTGCCAGCAACTGGACACCTAGCACAGATACGCAGTATTTT.

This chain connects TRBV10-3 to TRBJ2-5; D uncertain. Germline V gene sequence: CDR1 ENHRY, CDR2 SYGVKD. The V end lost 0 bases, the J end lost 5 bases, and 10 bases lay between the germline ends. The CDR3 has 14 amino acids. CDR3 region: CAISESLLRETQYF. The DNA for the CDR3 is TGTGCCATCAGTGAGTCCTTGCTCCGGGAGACCCAGTACTTC.

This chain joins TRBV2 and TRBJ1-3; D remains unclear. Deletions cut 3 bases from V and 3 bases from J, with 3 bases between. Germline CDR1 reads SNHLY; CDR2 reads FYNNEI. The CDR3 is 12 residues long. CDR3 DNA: TGTGCCAGCAGTGACCTTGGAAACACCATATATTTT. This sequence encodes CASSDLGNTIYF.

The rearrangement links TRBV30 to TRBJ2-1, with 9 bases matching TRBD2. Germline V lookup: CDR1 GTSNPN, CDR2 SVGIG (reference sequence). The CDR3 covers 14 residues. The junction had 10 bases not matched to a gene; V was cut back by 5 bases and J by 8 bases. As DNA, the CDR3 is TGTGCCTGGGGGATGGGACTAGCCACCGATGAGCAGTTCTTC. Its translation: CAWGMGLATDEQFF.

The CDR3 sequence is CASSLDGTKHYNEQFF. The CDR3 DNA sequence: TGCGCCAGCAGCTTGGACGGGACAAAACATTACAATGAGCAGTTCTTC. V gene TRBV5-1 combines with J gene TRBJ2-1, with a tentative D call TRBD1 (6 bases). The CDR3 runs 16 residues. Germline CDR1 and CDR2: SGHRS and YFSETQ. The V end was cut by 0 bases, the J end by 4 bases, with 14 bases between.

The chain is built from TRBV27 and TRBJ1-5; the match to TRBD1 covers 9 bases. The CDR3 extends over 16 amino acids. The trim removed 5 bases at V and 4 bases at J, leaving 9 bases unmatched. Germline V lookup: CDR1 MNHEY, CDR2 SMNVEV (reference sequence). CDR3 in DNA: TGTGCCAGCAGTCGAACGACAGGGGGGGGAAATCAGCCCCAGCATTTT. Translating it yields CASSRTTGGGNQPQHF.

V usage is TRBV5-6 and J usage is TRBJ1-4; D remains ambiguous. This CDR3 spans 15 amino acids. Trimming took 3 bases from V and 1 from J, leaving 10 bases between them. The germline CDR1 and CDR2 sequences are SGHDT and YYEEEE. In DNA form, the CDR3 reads TGTGCCAGCAGCTCCCAGACGCAAACTAATGAAAAACTGTTTTTT. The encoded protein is CASSSQTQTNEKLFF. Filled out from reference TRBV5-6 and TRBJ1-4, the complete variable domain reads DAGVTQSPTHLIKTRGQQVTLRCSPKSGHDTVSWYQQALGQGPQFIFQYYEEEERQRGNFPDRFSGHQFPNYSSELNVNALLLGDSALYLCASSSQTQTNEKLFFGSGTQLSVL.

CDR3 loop: CASMKTGGSYEQYF. The CDR3 coding sequence is TGTGCCAGCATGAAGACGGGGGGGAGCTACGAGCAGTACTTC. The chain couples TRBV2 to TRBJ2-7; TRBD2 aligns across 8 bases. Trimming removed 7 bases from V and 3 bases from J; junction bases left unmatched: 8. Germline V CDR1 and CDR2: SNHLY, FYNNEI. The CDR3 spans 14 residues.

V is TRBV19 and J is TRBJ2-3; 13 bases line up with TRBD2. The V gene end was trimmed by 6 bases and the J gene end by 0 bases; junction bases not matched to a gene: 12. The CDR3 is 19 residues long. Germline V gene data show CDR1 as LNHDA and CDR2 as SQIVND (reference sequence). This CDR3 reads CASSQGLAGPSYSTDTQYF. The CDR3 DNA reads TGTGCCAGTAGCCAGGGACTAGCGGGGCCCTCCTATAGCACAGATACGCAGTATTTT.

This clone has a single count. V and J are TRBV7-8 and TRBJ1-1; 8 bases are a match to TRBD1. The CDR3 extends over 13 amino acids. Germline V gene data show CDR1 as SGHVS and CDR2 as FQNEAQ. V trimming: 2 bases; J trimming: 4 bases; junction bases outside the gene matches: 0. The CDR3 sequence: CASSLTGGTEAFF. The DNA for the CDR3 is TGTGCCAGCAGCTTAACAGGGGGCACTGAAGCTTTCTTT.

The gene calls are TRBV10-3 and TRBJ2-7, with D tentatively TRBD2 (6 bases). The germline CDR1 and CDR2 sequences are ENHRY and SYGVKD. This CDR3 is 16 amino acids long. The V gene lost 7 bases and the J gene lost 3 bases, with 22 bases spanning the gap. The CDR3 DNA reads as TGTGCCATCACCCGCGGGACGCCACTGTGGGGCTACGAGCAGTACTTC. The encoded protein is CAITRGTPLWGYEQYF.

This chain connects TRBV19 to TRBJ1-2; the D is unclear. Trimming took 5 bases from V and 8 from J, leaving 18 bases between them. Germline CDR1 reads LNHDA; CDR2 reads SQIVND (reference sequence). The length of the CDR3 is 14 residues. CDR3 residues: CASSFGRTLGGYTF. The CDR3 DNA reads TGTGCCAGTAGTTTCGGACGGACCTTGGGCGGCTACACCTTC.

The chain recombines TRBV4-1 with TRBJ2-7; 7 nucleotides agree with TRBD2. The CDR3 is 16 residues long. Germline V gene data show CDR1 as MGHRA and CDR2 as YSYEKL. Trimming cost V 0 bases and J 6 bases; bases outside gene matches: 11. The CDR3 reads CASSQDSGRVAGEQYF. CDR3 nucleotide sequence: TGCGCCAGCAGCCAAGATTCGGGGAGGGTGGCAGGCGAGCAGTACTTC.

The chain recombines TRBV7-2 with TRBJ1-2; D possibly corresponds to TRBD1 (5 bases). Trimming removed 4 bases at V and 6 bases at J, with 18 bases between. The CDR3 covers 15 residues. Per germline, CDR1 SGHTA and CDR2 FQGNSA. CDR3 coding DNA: TGTGCCAGCAGCTCTCAAGTGGGGGGAGGGGATGGCTACACCTTC. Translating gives CASSSQVGGGDGYTF.

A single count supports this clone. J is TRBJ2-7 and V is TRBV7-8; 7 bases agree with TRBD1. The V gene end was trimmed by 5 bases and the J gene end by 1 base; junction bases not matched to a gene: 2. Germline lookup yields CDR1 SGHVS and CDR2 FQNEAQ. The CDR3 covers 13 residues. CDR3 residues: CASSRDRSYEQYF. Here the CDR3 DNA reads TGTGCCAGCAGCCGGGACAGATCCTACGAGCAGTACTTC.

In DNA form, the CDR3 reads TGTGCCAGCACCCCGAGTCTAGGGTTCACCGGGGAGCTGTTTTTT. Translation gives CASTPSLGFTGELFF. The chain carries TRBV6-5 and TRBJ2-2; D remains ambiguous. V was trimmed by 7 bases and J by 4 bases, leaving 16 bases between them. Germline V gene lookup returns CDR1 MNHEY and CDR2 SVGAGI. This CDR3 comprises 15 residues.

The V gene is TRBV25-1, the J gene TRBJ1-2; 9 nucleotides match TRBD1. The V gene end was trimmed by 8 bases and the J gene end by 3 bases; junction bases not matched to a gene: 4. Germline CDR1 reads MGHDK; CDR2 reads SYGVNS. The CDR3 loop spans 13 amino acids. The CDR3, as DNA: TGTGCCAGCTCCCGGACAGGGGACTATGGCTACACCTTC. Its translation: CASSRTGDYGYTF.